The entry that follows covers one T cell receptor beta chain sequence. Its target is unknown. One junction end does not reproduce the germline sequence, and a read error may be involved. This CDR3 comprises 17 residues. Germline CDR1 is SGHAT and CDR2 is FQNNGV. From about 19-30 mg of unsorted bulk tissue, DNA and RNA were co-extracted together. The authors made TCR beta cDNA from roughly 480 ng total RNA with a constant-region primer. Nested multiplex PCR, run for three rounds with slightly modified ARM-PCR, yielded TCR beta libraries. The first two PCR rounds, approximately 10 cycles each, used TRBV1-TRBV30 forward primers and a C-beta reverse primer. TCRdb analysed the multiplex PCR reads with MiXCR anew, one entry per CDR3 protein. This sample yields approximately 110,000 distinct CDR3 sequences, of which roughly 69% are seen a single time; approximately 10% belongs to the top ten. These data belong to a study of tumor-infiltrating lymphocytes in primary liver carcinoma. Study information: Recorded tumor stage was T1-T3 N0M0, with diameters of about 4 to 11 cm.

The study, taken as a whole, reports: For tumor-adjacent and tumor-blood pairs, overlap was less than that seen for tumor region pairs. Tumors had a top-250-clone fraction that was significantly higher than blood (p = 0.039).

This sequence originates from a woman in her fifties or sixties with primary liver carcinoma and hepatitis B virus infection. The chain recombines TRBV11-2 with TRBJ2-1, with D possibly being TRBD2 (5 bases). The material sequenced was liver tumor tissue from sampling region 1. Noted subset: tumor region T1, superior pole. The CDR3 region is CASNLVWGGSRYNEQFF. The CDR3 nucleotides are TGCGCCAGCAACTTAGTTTGGGGTGGGAGTCGGTACAATGAGCAGTTCTTC.